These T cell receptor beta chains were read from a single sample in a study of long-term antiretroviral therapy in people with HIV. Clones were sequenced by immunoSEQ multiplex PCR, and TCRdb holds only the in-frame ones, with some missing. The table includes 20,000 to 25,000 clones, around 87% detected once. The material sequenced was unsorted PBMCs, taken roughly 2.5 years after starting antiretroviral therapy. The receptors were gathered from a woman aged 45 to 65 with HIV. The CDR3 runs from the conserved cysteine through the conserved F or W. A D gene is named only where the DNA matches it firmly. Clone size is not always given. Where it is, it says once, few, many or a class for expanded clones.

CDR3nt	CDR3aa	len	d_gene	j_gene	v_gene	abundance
TGTGCCAGCAGCCCCTACGGGGACACCGGGGAGCTGTTTTTT	CASSPYGDTGELFF	14	-	TRBJ2-2	TRBV11-3	-
TGTGCCAGCAGCTTAGCCTCCGTGAACACTGAAGCTTTCTTT	CASSLASVNTEAFF	14	-	TRBJ1-1	TRBV7-8	-
TGTGCCAGCAGCCAAGGGGACCAAGAGACCCAGTACTTC	CASSQGDQETQYF	13	-	TRBJ2-5	TRBV7-2	-
TGTGCCAGCAGTGAAGAAATCGGGTCCCAAGAGACCCAGTACTTC	CASSEEIGSQETQYF	15	-	TRBJ2-5	TRBV2	-
TGTGCCAGCAGTGGGGGAGGTCCGGAGCTCTACAATGAGCAGTTCTTC	CASSGGGPELYNEQFF	16	-	TRBJ2-1	TRBV6-1	-
TGTGCCAGCAGCTTAGGGACAGGGAATGAAAAACTGTTTTTT	CASSLGTGNEKLFF	14	TRBD1	TRBJ1-4	TRBV7-9	-
TGTGCCAGCAGCTTGGTAGTCCAGAGCGAGCAGTACTTC	CASSLVVQSEQYF	13	-	TRBJ2-7	TRBV5-6	-
TGTGCCAGCAGGCGGACAGGGAATCAGCCCCAGCATTTT	CASRRTGNQPQHF	13	TRBD1	TRBJ1-5	TRBV6-5	-
TGTGCCAGCAGCTTAGGAGGAACTAGCGGGAGGGGCGAGCAGTACTTC	CASSLGGTSGRGEQYF	16	TRBD2	TRBJ2-7	TRBV7-2	once
TGTGCCAGCTCACTAGGGACCAACTACGAGCAGTACTTC	CASSLGTNYEQYF	13	-	TRBJ2-7	TRBV18	-
TGCGCCAGCAGCCAGGCACCGGGGGGGCGTGGCACAGATACGCAGTATTTT	CASSQAPGGRGTDTQYF	17	TRBD2	TRBJ2-3	TRBV4-1	-
TGTGCCAGCAGTGAAGCTCGAAGGGTAGGGGCCAACGTCCTGACTTTC	CASSEARRVGANVLTF	16	-	TRBJ2-6	TRBV2	-
TGCACCAGCGATGAGAGAGGGAGGGCCATTCGGAACAATGAGCAGTTCTTC	CTSDERGRAIRNNEQFF	17	-	TRBJ2-1	TRBV1	-
TGCGCCAGCAGTTCAACACTAGGTGATGAGCAGTTCTTC	CASSSTLGDEQFF	13	-	TRBJ2-1	TRBV5-1	-
TGTGCCAGCTCCCGTAGCACAGATACGCAGTATTTT	CASSRSTDTQYF	12	-	TRBJ2-3	TRBV7-9	-
TGTGCCAGCAGCTACCGGGACAGGGGGCAAGGCGGGGAGCTGTTTTTT	CASSYRDRGQGGELFF	16	TRBD1	TRBJ2-2	TRBV7-9	-
TGTGCCAGCAGCTCGACGACAGGAGGGCTAGGCTACACCTTC	CASSSTTGGLGYTF	14	-	TRBJ1-2	TRBV5-6	-
TGTGCCAGCAGCCCTCGGGAGGGAGCGGCCAACGTCCTGACTTTC	CASSPREGAANVLTF	15	TRBD2	TRBJ2-6	TRBV4-2	once
TGTGCCAGCTCTAGGCGGGAGGCGTACAGGGAGACCCAGTACTTC	CASSRREAYRETQYF	15	TRBD2	TRBJ2-5	TRBV11-2	-
TGTGCCAGCAGTGCAGGGACTTTATTAAATGAGCAGTTCTTC	CASSAGTLLNEQFF	14	-	TRBJ2-1	TRBV28	-
TGTGCCAGTAGGGGCGCCGGGACTAGCCCATACGAGCAGTACTTC	CASRGAGTSPYEQYF	15	TRBD2	TRBJ2-7	TRBV19	-
TGTGCCAGCGGATACGGCCAGAACACTGAAGCTTTCTTT	CASGYGQNTEAFF	13	-	TRBJ1-1	TRBV6-5	-
TGTGCCACCAGCGGATACGGGACACAGAACACCGGGGAGCTGTTTTTT	CATSGYGTQNTGELFF	16	-	TRBJ2-2	TRBV15	-
TGTGCCAGCAGCTTGGAGCCAGCTAACTATGGCTACACCTTC	CASSLEPANYGYTF	14	-	TRBJ1-2	TRBV5-5	-
TGTGCCAGCAGCTTTCCCCCATCCCGGGAGGGCTACACCTTC	CASSFPPSREGYTF	14	-	TRBJ1-2	TRBV7-9	few
TGTGCCAGTAGTATTCTCGCCGTTGGAAACACCATATATTTT	CASSILAVGNTIYF	14	-	TRBJ1-3	TRBV19	-
TGTGCCAGCAGTCAGCTCGGACAGGGTTACTACAATGAGCAGTTCTTC	CASSQLGQGYYNEQFF	16	TRBD1	TRBJ2-1	TRBV27	once
TGTGCCAGCCTATCGGCGTCGAACACCGGGGAGCTGTTTTTT	CASLSASNTGELFF	14	-	TRBJ2-2	TRBV18	-
TGTGCCAGCAGCCCGGGAGGTGGACTGCATGATCAGCCCCAGCATTTT	CASSPGGGLHDQPQHF	16	-	TRBJ1-5	TRBV7-9	-
TGTGCCAGCAGCCCGGACAGCCTTGGTTATCAGCCCCAGCATTTT	CASSPDSLGYQPQHF	15	-	TRBJ1-5	TRBV11-2	few
TGTGCCAGTATGATCGGGGGACAGGGGCTATACAATGAGCAGTTCTTC	CASMIGGQGLYNEQFF	16	TRBD1	TRBJ2-1	TRBV19	-
TGTGCCAGCTCACCACCACTCCATGAGCAGTTCTTC	CASSPPLHEQFF	12	-	TRBJ2-1	TRBV18	-